This note documents a single TCR beta chain sequence. V was trimmed by 1 base and J by 8 bases, leaving 14 bases between them. Germline V lookup: CDR1 SNHLY, CDR2 FYNNEI. The CDR3 has 14 amino acids. The sample comes from a study of T cell changes during pregnancy in multiple sclerosis. Using immunoSEQ multiplex PCR, the repertoire was profiled, and TCRdb retains in-frame clones only, with some absent. Of tens of thousands of clones in the sample, roughly 90% were seen once. The gene calls are TRBV2 and TRBJ1-1, with D tentatively TRBD1 (5 bases). The sample here was CD8+ T cells from peripheral blood mononuclear cells, taken in the second trimester of pregnancy. This receptor was identified in a female donor with multiple sclerosis, enrolled in a pregnancy study. The CDR3: CASSEELTVREAFF. The CDR3 nucleotides read TGTGCCAGCAGTGAAGAGTTGACAGTACGAGAAGCTTTCTTT.